This T cell receptor (beta chain) was sequenced for a study of cytomegalovirus exposure and HLA in healthy donors. General study results and limits: The study labeled 164 TCR beta chains cytomegalovirus-associated.

Both 60 Vbeta primers and 13 Jbeta primers went into the PCR. The table came from immunoSEQ multiplex PCR; TCRdb's copy has only in-frame clones and leaves some out. The table lists around 180,000 clones, over 75% of them singletons. For this clone: What it binds is not known.

CDR1 and CDR2 from the germline V gene are SNHLY and FYNNEI. Unmatched junction bases numbered 8, after V lost 6 bases and J lost 0 bases. This CDR3 contains 16 residues. The TCR comes from a woman aged 45-60 years in good health and CMV-seronegative. Sequencing was carried out using PBMCs. The chain employs TRBV2 and TRBJ2-1; the match to TRBD2 covers 7 bases. CDR3 protein: CASRLAGQTSYNEQFF. The DNA of the CDR3 is TGTGCCAGCAGGTTAGCGGGTCAAACCTCCTACAATGAGCAGTTCTTC.